The T cell receptor beta chain described here comes from a study of shared clonotypes between healthy human individuals. Findings and limits, study-wide: With few donors, the genetic and exposure-history diversity represented was limited.

This CDR3 comprises 15 residues. Germline assignment: CDR1 SEHNR and CDR2 FQNEAQ (reference sequence). The junction had 6 bases not matched to a gene; V was cut back by 1 base and J by 6 bases. Each sample came from a Caucasian adult donor living in Nashville, Tennessee. This clone was detected once. The target antigen is unknown. Across several immunoSEQ plates, the genomic DNA of each subset was split evenly. The table came from immunoSEQ multiplex PCR; TCRdb's copy has only in-frame clones and leaves some out. This table has more than 900,000 clones, around three quarters appearing once. The V call is TRBV7-9, the J call TRBJ2-1; 7 bases map to TRBD2. The sequenced material came from memory CD4+ T cells from PBMCs. Indicated subset: CD45RA-negative fraction. The sequence was obtained from a man younger than 35 in good health. Some clones in this sample may be carry-over from other donors' samples. CDR3 nucleotides: TGTGCCAGCAGCTTAGTAGGGAGGGTGGGCAATGAGCAGTTCTTC. Its translation is CASSLVGRVGNEQFF.